This T cell receptor (beta chain) was captured by sequencing in a study of blood T cell repertoires in COVID-19 (TCRdb year 2020). Study-wide context: Samples from collaborators originated in the United States, Italy and Spain and spanned both the acute and convalescent phases of COVID-19. The material from the prospective study consisted of cDNA or gDNA derived from T cells, B-cell-depleted T cells, or PBMCs. The samples were drawn from the first 160 participants of the ongoing ImmuneRACE study and from 1,254 subjects provided by 6 global collaborators. The repertoires were released in a freely available public database intended as a resource for research on the immune response to SARS-CoV-2. HLA class I and class II types, where available, came from metadata supplied by the sample provider rather than from assay-based typing. The sample metadata nearly always contained a de-identified subject ID, COVID-19 status, age in years and sex. The dataset comprised deeply sampled blood TCRbeta repertoires from subjects exposed to, actively infected with, or recovered from COVID-19. What the research found in general, with its limitations: Clinical and demographic metadata were provided uncurated, with the amount varying by source and participant.

In the case of this clone: Its specific antigen is unknown. Base qualities are missing; no much larger clone stands one base away.

Its CDR3 holds 15 amino acids, cysteine through phenylalanine. The entry retains the CDR3 DNA only, 45 bases that are in frame from base 1. Ends trimmed: V by 1 base, J by 6 bases; bases unmatched to a gene: 3. As encoded in the germline V gene, CDR1 is SGHVS while CDR2 is FQNEAQ. TCRbeta CDR3 regions were amplified from genomic DNA by means of the immunoSEQ Assay, a bias-controlled multiplex PCR. The study's own analysis went as follows. Nucleated cell counts per sample were estimated from amplification of reference gene primers within the assay. To quantify the absolute abundance of each unique TCRbeta CDR3 rearrangement, sequence reads were collapsed and filtered. For each sample, productive Simpson clonality was calculated by taking the square root of Simpson's diversity index across productive rearrangements. In its TCRdb copy, this immuneACCESS table keeps in-frame sequences only and misses some clones. Where compared with another copy, unresolved V genes explain less than half of these, and the others have no known cause. V and J calls and clone size are copied from that table; D and trimming were computed from the DNA. The sample contains tens of thousands of clones, over 70% of them found a single time. The ten biggest clones cover 2.5% to 4% of the sample.

One collaborating source in Seattle enrolled patients while the patients were actively infected and followed the patients over time throughout the course of disease. Collaborating institutions collected whole blood in K2EDTA tubes following their own protocols. For TCRbeta analysis, collaborators shipped samples as frozen whole blood, isolated PBMCs, or DNA extracted from either of those sample types. The material sequenced was peripheral blood. The TCR was taken from a man in his 70s with COVID-19, enrolled during active disease. The V and J segments used are TRBV7-8 and TRBJ1-6; 7 bases in the junction line up with TRBD1. The CDR3 protein: CASSLGDRVNSPLHF. The nucleotides are TGTGCCAGCAGCTTAGGGGACAGAGTTAATTCACCCCTCCACTTT.